This TCR beta chain was sequenced during a study of blood T cell repertoires in COVID-19. Study information: Spain, Italy and the United States supplied samples that represented acute and convalescent COVID-19. The cDNA or gDNA used as material had been derived from T cells, B-cell-depleted T cells, or PBMCs.

Per the original data handling: Using reference gene primer amplification, nucleated cell counts were estimated. The data were produced by immunoSEQ multiplex PCR, yet TCRdb's version contains in-frame clones alone and is incomplete. V, J and clone size derive from that table, while D and trimming were established from the DNA sequence. The sample lists some 80,000 clones, around 81% occurring once. Germline V gene sequence: CDR1 SGHNT, CDR2 YYREEE (reference sequence). Trimming removed 6 bases from V and 11 bases from J, with 14 bases in between. The CDR3 length is 11 residues. This TCR was sampled from a human donor in a cohort sampled during active COVID-19. The sequencing input was peripheral blood. This chain uses TRBV5-4 with TRBJ2-5; D is possibly TRBD2 (5 bases). This CDR3 is CASTAGVAQYF. The CDR3, as DNA: TGTGCCAGCACCGCCGGGGTGGCTCAGTACTTC.